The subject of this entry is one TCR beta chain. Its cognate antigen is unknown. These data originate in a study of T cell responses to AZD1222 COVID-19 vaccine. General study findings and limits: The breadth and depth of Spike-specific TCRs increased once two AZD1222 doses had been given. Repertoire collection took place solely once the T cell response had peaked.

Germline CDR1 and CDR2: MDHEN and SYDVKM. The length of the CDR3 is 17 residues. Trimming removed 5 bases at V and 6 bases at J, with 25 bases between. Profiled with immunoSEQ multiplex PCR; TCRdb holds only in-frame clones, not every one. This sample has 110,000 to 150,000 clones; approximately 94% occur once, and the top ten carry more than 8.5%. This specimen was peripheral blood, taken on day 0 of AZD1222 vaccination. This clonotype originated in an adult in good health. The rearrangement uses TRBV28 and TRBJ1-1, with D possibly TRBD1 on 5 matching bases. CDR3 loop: CASSAKPLTERRAEAFF. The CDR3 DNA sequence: TGTGCCAGCAGTGCCAAACCTCTGACAGAGCGGAGGGCTGAAGCTTTCTTT.